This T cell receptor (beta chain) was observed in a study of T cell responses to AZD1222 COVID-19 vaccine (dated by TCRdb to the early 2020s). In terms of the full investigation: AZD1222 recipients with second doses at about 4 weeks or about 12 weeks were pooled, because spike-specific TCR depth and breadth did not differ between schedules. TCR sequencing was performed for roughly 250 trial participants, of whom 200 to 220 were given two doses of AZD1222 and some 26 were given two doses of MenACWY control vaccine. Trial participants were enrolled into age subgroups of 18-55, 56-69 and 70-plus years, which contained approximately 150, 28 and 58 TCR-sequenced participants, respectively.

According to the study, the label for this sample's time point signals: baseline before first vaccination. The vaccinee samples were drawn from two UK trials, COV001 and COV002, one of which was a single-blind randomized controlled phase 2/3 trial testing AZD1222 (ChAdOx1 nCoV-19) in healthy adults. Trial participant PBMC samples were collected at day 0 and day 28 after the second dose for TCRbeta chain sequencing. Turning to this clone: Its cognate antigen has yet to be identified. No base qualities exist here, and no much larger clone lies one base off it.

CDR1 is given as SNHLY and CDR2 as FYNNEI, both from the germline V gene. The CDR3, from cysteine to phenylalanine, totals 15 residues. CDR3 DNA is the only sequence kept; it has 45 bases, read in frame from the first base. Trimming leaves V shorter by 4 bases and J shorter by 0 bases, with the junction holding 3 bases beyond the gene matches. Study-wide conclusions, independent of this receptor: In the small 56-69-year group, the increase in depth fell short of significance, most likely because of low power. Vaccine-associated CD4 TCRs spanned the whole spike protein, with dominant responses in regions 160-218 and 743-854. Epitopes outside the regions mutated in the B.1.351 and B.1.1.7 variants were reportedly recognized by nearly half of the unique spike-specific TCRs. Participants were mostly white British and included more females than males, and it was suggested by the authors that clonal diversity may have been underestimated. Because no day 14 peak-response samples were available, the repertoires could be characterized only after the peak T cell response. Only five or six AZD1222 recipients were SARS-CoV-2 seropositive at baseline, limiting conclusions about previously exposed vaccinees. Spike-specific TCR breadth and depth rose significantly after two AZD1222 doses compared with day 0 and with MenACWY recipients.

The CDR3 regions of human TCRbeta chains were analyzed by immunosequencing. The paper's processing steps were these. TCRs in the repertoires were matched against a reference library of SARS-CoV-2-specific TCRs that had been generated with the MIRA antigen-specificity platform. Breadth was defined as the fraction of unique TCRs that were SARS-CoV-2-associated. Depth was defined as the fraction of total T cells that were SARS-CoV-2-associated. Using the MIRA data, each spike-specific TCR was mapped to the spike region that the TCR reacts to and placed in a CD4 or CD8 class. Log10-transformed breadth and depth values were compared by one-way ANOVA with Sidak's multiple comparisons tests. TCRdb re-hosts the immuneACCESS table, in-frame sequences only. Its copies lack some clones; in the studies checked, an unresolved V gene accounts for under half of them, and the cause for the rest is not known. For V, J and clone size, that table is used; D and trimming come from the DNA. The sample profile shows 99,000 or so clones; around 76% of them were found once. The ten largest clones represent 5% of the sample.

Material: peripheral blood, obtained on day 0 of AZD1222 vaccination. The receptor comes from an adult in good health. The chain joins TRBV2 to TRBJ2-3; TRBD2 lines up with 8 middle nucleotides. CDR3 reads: CASSGERGSTDTQYF. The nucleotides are TGTGCCAGCAGTGGGGAGCGGGGGAGCACAGATACGCAGTATTTT. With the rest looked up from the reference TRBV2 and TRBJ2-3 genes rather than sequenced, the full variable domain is EPEVTQTPSHQVTQMGQEVILRCVPISNHLYFYWYRQILGQKVEFLVSFYNNEISEKSEIFDDQFSVERPDGSNFTLKIRSTKLEDSAMYFCASSGERGSTDTQYFGPGTRLTVL.